One TCR beta chain is described in this entry. The antigen is unknown. CDR1 is MNHEY and CDR2 is SVGAGI in the germline V gene. Germline trimming cut 8 bases from V and 4 bases from J; bases unmatched to any gene: 8. This CDR3 is 14 amino acids long. These data belong to a study of radiotherapy plus CTLA-4 blockade in lung cancer. Study-level results: Expansion in blood of tumor-derived TCR clones was seen after radiotherapy plus ipilimumab. Response was reportedly best predicted by early blood T cell clone dynamics, with interferon-beta.

The study treated chemo-refractory metastatic non-small-cell lung cancer patients with focal radiation plus ipilimumab CTLA-4 blockade. Sequencing was performed with immunoSEQ multiplex PCR; in TCRdb, only in-frame clones are kept and a portion is missing. This sample has about 32,000 clones; around four fifths occur once, and the top ten carry 20% to 25%. Material: peripheral blood, obtained from a patient treated with radiotherapy plus ipilimumab. This receptor was taken from a human donor with non-small cell lung cancer that progressed on radiotherapy plus ipilimumab. This chain joins TRBV6-5 and TRBJ1-3; the match to TRBD1 covers 7 bases. This chain's CDR3 is CASRDSNSGNTIYF. CDR3 DNA: TGTGCCAGCCGGGACAGCAATTCAGGAAACACCATATATTTT.